A single sample gave rise to the 27 T cell receptor beta chains below, sequenced in a study of CD8 T cells in ankylosing spondylitis. TCRdb itself ran the 5' RACE reads through MiXCR, one entry per CDR3 protein. The repertoire includes about 350,000 distinct CDR3 sequences, 20% to 25% of them detected once, and around 12% sits in the top ten. The sequenced sample was blood, either unsorted or a sorted T cell fraction (not recorded which). These receptors came from a male donor with ankylosing spondylitis or in good health (not recorded which).

In its sample, this clonotype was seen a few times. The CDR3 DNA follows: TGTGCCACCAGTGCCCCGGATAGGGGCGGTGGGCAAGAGACCCAGTACTTC. As protein: CATSAPDRGGGQETQYF. The rearrangement joins TRBV24-1 to TRBJ2-5, with D maybe TRBD1 (5 bases). This CDR3 has 17 amino acids. The ends were cut back, 5 bases at V and 2 bases at J, with 20 bases in the middle. Germline V gene lookup returns CDR1 KGHDR and CDR2 SFDVKD.

This clonotype occurred a few times. The V and J genes are TRBV9 and TRBJ2-3; TRBD2 aligns across 12 bases. Germline CDR1 reads SGDLS; CDR2 reads YYNGEE. The CDR3 loop spans 15 amino acids. The J segment lost 5 bases and the V segment lost 7 bases, leaving 8 bases of the junction unmatched. The DNA of the CDR3 is TGTGCCAGCGGACTAGCGGGGTATGTTGGAGATACGCAGTATTTT. Amino acids: CASGLAGYVGDTQYF.

This clonotype turned up a few times. The chain has TRBV29-1 and TRBJ2-3; D is perhaps TRBD1 (6 bases). CDR3 length equals 12 residues. Trimming pared 3 bases from V and 4 bases from J, leaving 8 bases between. Germline CDR1 reads SQVTM; CDR2 reads ANQGSEA. CDR3 coding DNA: TGCAGCGTTGACAGGGGACCAGATACGCAGTATTTT. This sequence encodes CSVDRGPDTQYF.

This clonotype was detected many times. The chain is built from TRBV14 and TRBJ1-2; no clear D. Per the germline V gene, CDR1 is SGHDN and CDR2 is FVKESK. Trimming stripped 4 bases from V and 4 bases from J, with 4 bases between. The CDR3 contains 11 residues. The CDR3 nucleotides are TGTGCCAGCAGCCGCGGCTATGGCTACACCTTC. It specifies CASSRGYGYTF.

This clonotype has only a few counts. J is TRBJ2-1 and V is TRBV7-8, with D possibly being TRBD1 (5 bases). Deletions cut 6 bases from V and 2 bases from J, with 17 bases between. The CDR3 covers 16 residues. Germline values: CDR1 SGHVS, CDR2 FQNEAQ. Written as DNA, the CDR3 is TGTGCCAGCAGTTCCTCCCGGATAGGGGCCTACAATGAGCAGTTCTTC. Translation: CASSSSRIGAYNEQFF.

CDR3 sequence: CASSARLGPGYTGELFF. The CDR3 nucleotides read TGTGCCAGCAGCGCCCGACTAGGCCCAGGGTATACCGGGGAGCTGTTTTTT. The chain carries TRBV5-6 and TRBJ2-2; D is perhaps TRBD2 (6 bases). The germline CDR1 and CDR2 sequences are SGHDT and YYEEEE. Between the trimmed V and J ends, which lost 4 bases and 5 bases, there was a span of 21 bases. The CDR3 loop spans 17 amino acids.

The rearrangement links TRBV20-1 to TRBJ2-3, with TRBD1 matching 7 bases. The CDR3 runs 14 residues. Trimming at V came to 6 bases and at J to 2 bases, leaving 8 bases not matched to a gene. Germline CDR1 DFQATT, CDR2 SNEGSKA (reference sequence). The CDR3 nucleotides are TGCAGTGCCTTCGGGACAGACTACACAGATACGCAGTATTTT. Translation gives CSAFGTDYTDTQYF.

The rearrangement joins TRBV27 to TRBJ2-7, with 11 bases identical to TRBD1. The CDR3 covers 14 residues. Trimming removed 5 bases from V and 4 bases from J; junction bases left unmatched: 4. The germline V gene has CDR1 MNHEY and CDR2 SMNVEV (reference sequence). For the CDR3, the DNA is TGTGCCAGCAGTATGGACAGGGGGCGGTACGAGCAGTACTTC. Translation gives CASSMDRGRYEQYF.

This chain joins TRBV29-1 and TRBJ2-3, with D possibly TRBD2 on 6 matching bases. Trimming pared 4 bases from V and 2 bases from J, leaving 7 bases between. Germline V gene sequence: CDR1 SQVTM, CDR2 ANQGSEA. The CDR3 covers 12 residues. The CDR3 sequence: CSVGGVTDTQYF. The CDR3 DNA reads as TGCAGCGTTGGGGGGGTCACAGATACGCAGTATTTT.

This clonotype occurred a few times. V usage is TRBV4-1 and J usage is TRBJ2-2, with D unresolved. The germline V gene has CDR1 MGHRA and CDR2 YSYEKL. The CDR3 covers 19 residues. V was cut by 0 bases and J by 2 bases, with 19 bases left in between. Here the CDR3 DNA reads TGCGCCAGCAGCCAAGACGAGGCAGTATGGACCCCAAACACCGGGGAGCTGTTTTTT. Translating it yields CASSQDEAVWTPNTGELFF.

The CDR3 reads CASSEAVPEQYF. CDR3 DNA sequence: TGTGCCAGCAGTGAAGCCGTGCCCGAGCAGTACTTC. V and J are TRBV2 and TRBJ2-7; D gene ambiguous. The CDR3 is 12 amino acids. The V gene's germline CDR1 is SNHLY and CDR2 FYNNEI. Trimming shortened V by 0 bases and J by 6 bases, and 6 bases separated the two germline ends.

This clonotype was found a few times. The chain is built from TRBV7-6 and TRBJ2-7; D might be TRBD1 (6 bases). V lost 1 base to trimming and J lost 4 bases, with 8 bases between them. Per germline, CDR1 SGHVS and CDR2 FNYEAQ. The CDR3 is 13 residues long. CDR3 in DNA: TGTGCCAGCAGCTTAGGGACAGAATACGAGCAGTACTTC. Amino acid sequence: CASSLGTEYEQYF.

This sequence joins TRBV15 and TRBJ2-6, with 8 bases lining up with TRBD1. CDR3 size: 21 residues. The J segment lost 0 bases and the V segment lost 7 bases, leaving 20 bases of the junction unmatched. CDR1 and CDR2 (germline): LNHNV, YYDKDF (reference sequence). CDR3 in amino acids: CATTQVAFSGQALSGANVLTF. DNA for the CDR3: TGTGCCACCACCCAAGTGGCCTTTTCGGGACAGGCGCTCTCTGGGGCCAACGTCCTGACTTTC.

V is TRBV12-3 or TRBV12-4 and J is TRBJ1-5, with D possibly TRBD1 on 6 matching bases. CDR3 length equals 14 residues. V lost 2 bases and J 7 bases, leaving 12 bases between the germline ends. The CDR3 here is CASSLMGGWQPQHF. CDR3 DNA: TGTGCCAGCAGTTTAATGGGGGGCTGGCAGCCCCAGCATTTT.

The chain couples TRBV20-1 to TRBJ2-7; unclear D gene. There are 11 residues in the CDR3. Germline CDR1 and CDR2: DFQATT and SNEGSKA (reference sequence). V was trimmed by 3 bases and J by 5 bases, leaving 8 bases between them. The CDR3 loop reads CSAREHHEQYF. The CDR3 bases are TGCAGTGCTAGGGAGCATCACGAGCAGTACTTC.

The rearrangement links TRBV18 to TRBJ2-3; 7 positions match TRBD1. The J segment lost 3 bases and the V segment lost 2 bases, leaving 8 bases of the junction unmatched. The CDR3 spans 16 residues. CDR1 and CDR2 (germline): KGHSH, LQKENI. CDR3 loop: CASSPSRQGPTDTQYF. In nucleotides, the CDR3 is TGTGCCAGCTCACCATCGAGACAGGGCCCAACAGATACGCAGTATTTT. Based on the CDR3 plus reference TRBV18 and TRBJ2-3, the full variable domain is NAGVMQNPRHLVRRRGQEARLRCSPMKGHSHVYWYRQLPEEGLKFMVYLQKENIIDESGMPKERFSAEFPKEGPSILRIQQVVRGDSAAYFCASSPSRQGPTDTQYFGPGTRLTVL.

The chain links TRBV6-2 or TRBV6-3 to TRBJ2-7, with 10 bases fitting TRBD2. Germline CDR1 and CDR2: MNHEY and SVGEGT. Trimming cost V 1 base and J 6 bases; bases outside gene matches: 3. This CDR3 comprises 14 residues. The chain's CDR3 is CASSYFSGGVEQYF. CDR3 bases: TGTGCCAGCAGTTACTTCAGCGGGGGGGTCGAGCAGTACTTC.

This clonotype was counted a few times. This rearrangement joins TRBV11-2 to TRBJ2-7, with 7 bases lining up with TRBD2. Per germline, CDR1 SGHAT and CDR2 FQNNGV. Losses at the gene ends were 5 bases for V and 3 bases for J; bases not matched to a gene: 7. The CDR3 is 14 residues long. In nucleotides, the CDR3 is TGTGCCAGCAGCCTAGCGGACCCCTACTACGAGCAGTACTTC. It yields the protein CASSLADPYYEQYF.

In this sample, this clonotype turned up once. This chain uses TRBV30 with TRBJ1-4, with D hard to call. The V and J ends lost 0 bases and 8 bases respectively, with 10 bases between them. Germline V gene lookup returns CDR1 GTSNPN and CDR2 SVGIG (reference sequence). This CDR3 has 13 residues. CDR3: CAWSVYVREKLFF. The CDR3, as DNA: TGTGCCTGGAGTGTCTACGTTAGGGAAAAACTGTTTTTT.

A few counts support this clonotype. V gene TRBV4-1 combines with J gene TRBJ2-7, with D perhaps matching TRBD1 (6 bases). V gave up 1 base and J gave up 0 bases, with 19 bases separating them. The CDR3 consists of 18 residues. CDR1 is MGHRA, CDR2 YSYEKL, per germline. The DNA of the CDR3 is TGCGCCAGCAGCCAAGGTGGGGGCGCAGGGGTAGGCTCCTACGAGCAGTACTTC. Translation: CASSQGGGAGVGSYEQYF.

This clonotype was observed a few times. The chain carries TRBV7-9 and TRBJ2-1; 9 bases line up with TRBD2. Germline V CDR1 and CDR2: SEHNR, FQNEAQ (reference sequence). The CDR3 extends over 15 amino acids. V shed 1 base, J shed 9 bases, and the junction held 7 bases outside the gene matches. CDR3 loop: CASSLEGASGVEQFF. Here the CDR3 DNA reads TGTGCCAGCAGCTTAGAAGGGGCTAGCGGGGTTGAGCAGTTCTTC. The variable domain in full, completed from reference TRBV7-9 and TRBJ2-1, reads DTGVSQNPRHKITKRGQNVTFRCDPISEHNRLYWYRQTLGQGPEFLTYFQNEAQLEKSRLLSDRFSAERPKGSFSTLEIQRTEQGDSAMYLCASSLEGASGVEQFFGPGTRLTVL.

This chain uses TRBV5-4 with TRBJ2-1, with 12 bases that match TRBD2. Germline trimming cut 0 bases from V and 4 bases from J; bases unmatched to any gene: 11. Germline loops: CDR1 SGHNT, CDR2 YYREEE (reference sequence). CDR3 length: 19 amino acids. The chain's CDR3 is CASSLAASGGASLYNEQFF. The CDR3 DNA sequence: TGTGCCAGCAGCTTGGCCGCTAGCGGGGGGGCTTCCCTTTACAATGAGCAGTTCTTC.

This clonotype was recorded a few times. The CDR3 DNA is TGCGCCAGCACTCGACAGGGGCAAGAGACCCAGTACTTC. Encoded protein: CASTRQGQETQYF. The V call is TRBV10-2, the J call TRBJ2-5, with 8 bases lining up with TRBD1. This CDR3 comprises 13 residues. Germline V gene data show CDR1 as WSHSY and CDR2 as SAAADI. With 7 bases clipped from V and 2 bases from J, the junction kept 3 bases outside the gene matches.

This chain connects TRBV12-3 or TRBV12-4 to TRBJ2-3; TRBD2 aligns across 7 bases. The ends lost 5 bases at V and 7 bases at J; junction bases unmatched: 15. The CDR3 is 16 residues long. The CDR3 DNA reads as TGTGCCAGCAGTACTCTAGCGGCCCAGCTATACAATACGCAGTATTTT. Its protein is CASSTLAAQLYNTQYF.

The chain joins TRBV2 to TRBJ1-2; 8 bases fit TRBD1. The CDR3 sequence is 13 residues long. The ends lost 9 bases at V and 4 bases at J; junction bases unmatched: 7. Germline CDR1 SNHLY, CDR2 FYNNEI. In DNA form, the CDR3 reads TGTGCCAGGGAACGGACAGGGCCCTATGGCTACACCTTC. Encoded protein: CARERTGPYGYTF.

V usage is TRBV7-8 and J usage is TRBJ2-1; the D gene is possibly TRBD2 (7 bases). Germline V gives CDR1 SGHVS, CDR2 FQNEAQ. The ends were cut back, 2 bases at V and 7 bases at J, with 24 bases in the middle. The CDR3 runs to 18 residues. The CDR3 nucleotides read TGTGCCAGCAGCTTAATTTCCTGGGCGGGGGCCGGGACGAATGAGCAGTTCTTC. This sequence encodes CASSLISWAGAGTNEQFF. The variable domain in full, completed from reference TRBV7-8 and TRBJ2-1, reads GAGVSQSPRYKVAKRGQDVALRCDPISGHVSLFWYQQALGQGPEFLTYFQNEAQLDKSGLPSDRFFAERPEGSVSTLKIQRTQQEDSAVYLCASSLISWAGAGTNEQFFGPGTRLTVL.

In its sample, this clonotype was seen a few times. V usage is TRBV29-1 and J usage is TRBJ2-1; weak D call: TRBD1 (6 bases). The V gene lost 7 bases and the J gene lost 4 bases, with 17 bases spanning the gap. Looked up from germline, CDR1 is SQVTM and CDR2 is ANQGSEA. CDR3 length: 14 amino acids. DNA of the CDR3: TGCAGCGGAGATACCGGGACATCATACAATGAGCAGTTCTTC. This sequence encodes CSGDTGTSYNEQFF.